The sequence of this T cell receptor beta chain was determined in a study of OX40 agonist ivuxolimab in advanced cancers. Study-level results: Some patients who did not respond also had low normalized T-cell clonal expansion.

A note on this clone: Its antigen is unidentified.

Germline V CDR1 and CDR2: SGHTA, FQGNSA. V lost 3 bases and J 11 bases, leaving 19 bases between the germline ends. The CDR3 runs 15 residues. The table came from immunoSEQ multiplex PCR; TCRdb's copy has only in-frame clones and leaves some out. Of more than 65,000 clones listed, around 84% are singletons. This receptor was obtained from an adult with an advanced solid tumor such as melanoma, head and neck, liver or kidney cancer. V and J are TRBV7-2 and TRBJ1-4; D gene unclear. Material: CD4+ or CD8+ T cells sorted from blood, obtained in a trial of the OX40 agonist ivuxolimab. The CDR3 bases are TGTGCCAGCAGCTTGAGTTTGGGTCTTTCCCTTAAACTGTTTTTT. This gives the protein CASSLSLGLSLKLFF.